This T cell receptor beta chain was retrieved from a study of T cells in Graves' hyperthyroidism and ophthalmopathy. Study-level findings and limits: Among clonotypes expanded in thyroid above 0.001, most were also found in blood.

Newly diagnosed hyperthyroidism, duration under 2 months, in patients aged 18 to 65. Patients were excluded because of uncontrolled infection, other autoimmune disease, pregnancy or lactation. The PBMCs studied were ones that came from 10 ml fresh peripheral blood. This clonotype was recorded at least ten times. Its matching antigen is unknown. Researchers took RNA transcripts and amplified the TCR beta CDR3 regions from them. During a first-round RT-PCR of the TCR CDR3, the HTBI primer set was used. One entry per CDR3 protein, called by TCRdb with MiXCR from the multiplex PCR reads. This sample yields about 560,000 distinct CDR3 sequences, of which approximately 15% are seen a single time; 18% belongs to the top ten. The TCR comes from a woman in her late teens or twenties with Graves' hyperthyroidism. Material: blood.

The CDR3 nucleotides are TGTGCCAGCAGCGGCGGGACAGGCTATGAAAAACTGTTTTTT. Translated: CASSGGTGYEKLFF. The gene calls are TRBV9 and TRBJ1-4, with 8 bases lining up with TRBD1. The germline V gene has CDR1 SGDLS and CDR2 YYNGEE. The CDR3 has 14 amino acids. V shed 3 bases and J 6 bases; nucleotides not matched to a gene: 4.